This T cell receptor beta chain was observed in a study of T cell responses to AZD1222 COVID-19 vaccine. General study findings and limits: Donors were largely white British and mainly female; clonal diversity was possibly underestimated. Seropositive at baseline were only a handful of AZD1222 recipients.

The assay was immunoSEQ multiplex PCR, and TCRdb's table has in-frame clones only and misses some. The sample consists of approximately 120,000 clones, about 89% of them appearing once. J gave up 3 bases and V 8 bases, and 6 bases lay outside the gene matches. The CDR3 contains 15 residues. Germline V gives CDR1 SGHVS, CDR2 FQNEAQ. Concerning this clone: The antigen is undetermined.

The chain has TRBV7-8 and TRBJ2-3; TRBD2 agrees at 12 bases. The specimen was peripheral blood, collected on day 0 of AZD1222 vaccination. The receptor was derived from an adult in good health. The CDR3, as DNA: TGTGCCAGCGGCCTAGCGGGGGGGCCAACAGATACGCAGTATTTT. Translating gives CASGLAGGPTDTQYF.